This paragraph reports one T cell receptor (beta chain). Its antigen is unidentified. Use of 60 Vbeta and 13 Jbeta primers characterized the PCR. Clones were read by immunoSEQ multiplex PCR, and TCRdb kept only the in-frame ones, dropping some. This sample carries 40,000 to 50,000 clones, with less than 1.5% going to the ten biggest clones. This sample was included in a study of cytomegalovirus exposure and HLA in healthy donors. Study results and caveats: Later analysis suggested most CMV-associated TCR beta chains were HLA-restricted. There were three CMV-associated chains whose specificity for CMV antigens was confirmed in vitro.

V gave up 5 bases and J gave up 3 bases, with 11 bases separating them. CDR3 length: 13 residues. Germline lookup yields CDR1 LNHDA and CDR2 SQIVND (reference sequence). Sequencing was performed on PBMCs. This chain connects TRBV19 to TRBJ2-7; possible D gene TRBD1, 6 bases. This receptor was obtained from a man aged 25 to 40 in good health and CMV-seronegative. CDR3 protein: CASSAGQIYEQYF. The CDR3 DNA reads as TGTGCCAGTAGTGCCGGACAGATCTACGAGCAGTACTTC.